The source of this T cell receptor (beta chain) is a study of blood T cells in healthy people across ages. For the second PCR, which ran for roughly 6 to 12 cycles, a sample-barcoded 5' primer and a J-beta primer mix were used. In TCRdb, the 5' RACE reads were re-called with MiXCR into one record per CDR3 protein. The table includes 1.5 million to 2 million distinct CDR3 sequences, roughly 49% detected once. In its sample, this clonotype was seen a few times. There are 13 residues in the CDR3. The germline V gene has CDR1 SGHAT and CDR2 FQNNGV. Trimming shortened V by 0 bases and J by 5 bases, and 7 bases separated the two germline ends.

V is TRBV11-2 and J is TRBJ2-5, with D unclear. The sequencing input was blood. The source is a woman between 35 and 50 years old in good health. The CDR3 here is CASSLDPSETQYF. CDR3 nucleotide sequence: TGTGCCAGCAGCTTAGATCCGTCCGAGACCCAGTACTTC.